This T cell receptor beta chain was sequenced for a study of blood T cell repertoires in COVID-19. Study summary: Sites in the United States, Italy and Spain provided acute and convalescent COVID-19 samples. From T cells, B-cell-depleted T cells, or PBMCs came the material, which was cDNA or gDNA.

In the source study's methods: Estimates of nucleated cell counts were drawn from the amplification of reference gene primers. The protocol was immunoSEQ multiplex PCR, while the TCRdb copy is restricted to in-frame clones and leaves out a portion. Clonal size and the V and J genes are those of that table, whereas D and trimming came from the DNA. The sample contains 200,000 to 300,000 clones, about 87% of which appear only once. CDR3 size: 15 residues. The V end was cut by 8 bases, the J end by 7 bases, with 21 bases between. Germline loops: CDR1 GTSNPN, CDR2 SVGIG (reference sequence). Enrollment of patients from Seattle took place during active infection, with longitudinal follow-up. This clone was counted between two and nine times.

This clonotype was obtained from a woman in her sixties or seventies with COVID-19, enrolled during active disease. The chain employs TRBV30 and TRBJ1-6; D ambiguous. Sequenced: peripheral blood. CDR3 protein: CALDSSGEMNSPLHF. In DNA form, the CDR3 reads TGTGCCCTGGATTCGTCCGGGGAGATGAATTCACCCCTCCACTTT. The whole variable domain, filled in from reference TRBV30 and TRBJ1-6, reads SQTIHQWPATLVQPVGSPLSLECTVEGTSNPNLYWYRQAAGRGLQLLFYSVGIGQISSEVPQNLSASRPQDRQFILSSKKLLLSDSGFYLCALDSSGEMNSPLHFGNGTRLTVT.